The rows below give T cell receptor beta chains drawn from one sample of a study of a mutant IDH1 vaccine in newly diagnosed glioma. The table came from immunoSEQ multiplex PCR; TCRdb's copy has only in-frame clones and leaves some out. The data show tens of thousands of clones, approximately 80% seen once. Specimen: PBMCs, collected from a glioma patient treated with radiotherapy, temozolomide or both. Receptor source: a man aged 25-40 years with glioma. The CDR3 runs from the conserved cysteine through the conserved F or W. Fields, in order: CDR3 length, V gene, J gene, clone size, D gene, CDR3 protein, CDR3 DNA. The D gene is left open where the match is weak. The size of a clone is reported for some rows only, either as once, few or many, or as a class for expanded clones.

CDR3 length: 14; V gene: TRBV29-1; J gene: TRBJ2-3; clone size: NA; D gene: NA; CDR3 protein: CSVEKGAGGDTQYF; CDR3 DNA: TGCAGCGTTGAAAAGGGGGCGGGGGGAGATACGCAGTATTTT
CDR3 length: 18; V gene: TRBV6-1; J gene: TRBJ1-5; clone size: few; D gene: TRBD1; CDR3 protein: CASSDRDRGHYSNQPQHF; CDR3 DNA: TGTGCCAGCAGTGACAGGGACAGGGGACACTATAGCAATCAGCCCCAGCATTTT
CDR3 length: 12; V gene: TRBV10-3; J gene: TRBJ1-2; clone size: NA; D gene: NA; CDR3 protein: CAISESRVGYTF; CDR3 DNA: TGTGCCATCAGTGAGTCCCGGGTAGGCTACACCTTC
CDR3 length: 13; V gene: TRBV29-1; J gene: TRBJ2-5; clone size: NA; D gene: TRBD2; CDR3 protein: CSVDMTSMETQYF; CDR3 DNA: TGCAGCGTTGATATGACTAGCATGGAGACCCAGTACTTC
CDR3 length: 14; V gene: TRBV28; J gene: TRBJ1-2; clone size: NA; D gene: TRBD1; CDR3 protein: CASSRDSPNYGYTF; CDR3 DNA: TGTGCCAGCAGTAGGGACAGCCCAAACTATGGCTACACCTTC
CDR3 length: 15; V gene: TRBV19; J gene: TRBJ1-2; clone size: NA; D gene: TRBD1; CDR3 protein: CASSISVGDSYGYTF; CDR3 DNA: TGTGCCAGTAGTATAAGTGTAGGGGACAGCTATGGCTACACCTTC
CDR3 length: 17; V gene: TRBV9; J gene: TRBJ2-7; clone size: once; D gene: TRBD1; CDR3 protein: CASSVESGQRPSGEQYF; CDR3 DNA: TGTGCCAGCAGCGTAGAGTCGGGACAGAGGCCCTCGGGCGAGCAGTACTTC
CDR3 length: 15; V gene: TRBV30; J gene: TRBJ1-5; clone size: few; D gene: TRBD1; CDR3 protein: CAWRRPGQGNQPQHF; CDR3 DNA: TGTGCCTGGAGGAGACCGGGACAGGGCAATCAGCCCCAGCATTTT
CDR3 length: 15; V gene: TRBV9; J gene: TRBJ2-7; clone size: NA; D gene: NA; CDR3 protein: CASSPRTAYDYEQYF; CDR3 DNA: TGTGCCAGCAGCCCGCGGACAGCCTATGACTACGAGCAGTACTTC
CDR3 length: 18; V gene: TRBV7-2; J gene: TRBJ1-6; clone size: NA; D gene: TRBD1; CDR3 protein: CASSLPLDRSSYNSPLHF; CDR3 DNA: TGTGCCAGCAGCTTACCCCTGGACAGGAGCTCCTATAATTCACCCCTCCACTTT
CDR3 length: 17; V gene: TRBV28; J gene: TRBJ1-5; clone size: NA; D gene: TRBD1; CDR3 protein: CASSSYFSDRAHQPQHF; CDR3 DNA: TGTGCCAGCAGTTCTTACTTCTCGGACAGGGCACATCAGCCCCAGCATTTT
CDR3 length: 11; V gene: TRBV14; J gene: TRBJ2-1; clone size: NA; D gene: NA; CDR3 protein: CASSLYNEQFF; CDR3 DNA: TGTGCCAGCAGCCTGTACAATGAGCAGTTCTTC